Detailed here is one TCR beta chain. The CDR3 contains 14 residues. Germline loops: CDR1 LGHNA, CDR2 YNFKEQ. Reanalyzing the 5' RACE reads, TCRdb keeps one entry per CDR3 protein, without DNA. The sample table includes about 420,000 distinct CDR3 sequences. This entry belongs to a study of monozygotic twins with inflammatory bowel disease. Material for sequencing was blood. The rearrangement links TRBV4-2 to TRBJ2-3; no DNA is available, so the TRBD2 call from TCRdb remains unchecked. The origin of this receptor is a human donor with ulcerative colitis or Crohn's disease, or a healthy co-twin of an affected twin (not recorded which). The CDR3 spells CASSRGLPTDTQYF.